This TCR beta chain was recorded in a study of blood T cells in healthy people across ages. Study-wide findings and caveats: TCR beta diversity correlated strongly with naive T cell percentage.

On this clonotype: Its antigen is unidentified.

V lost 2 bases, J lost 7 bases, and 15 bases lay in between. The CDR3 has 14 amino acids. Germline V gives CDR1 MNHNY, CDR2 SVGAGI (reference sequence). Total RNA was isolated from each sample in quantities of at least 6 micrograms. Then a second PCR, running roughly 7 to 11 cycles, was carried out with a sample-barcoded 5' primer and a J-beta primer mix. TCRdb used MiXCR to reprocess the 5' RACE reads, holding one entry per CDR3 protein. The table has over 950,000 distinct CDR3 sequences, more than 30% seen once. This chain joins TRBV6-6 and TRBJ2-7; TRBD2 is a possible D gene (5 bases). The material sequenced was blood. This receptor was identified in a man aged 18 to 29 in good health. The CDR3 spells CASSYGGFVNEQYF. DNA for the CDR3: TGTGCCAGCAGTTACGGCGGGTTCGTCAATGAGCAGTACTTC.